Included here is one T cell receptor beta chain sequence, with context. Its antigen is currently unknown. This sample is drawn from a study of T cell responses to AZD1222 COVID-19 vaccine. Study-wide points: Increased Spike-specific TCR breadth and depth were observed after two AZD1222 doses.

Sequencing was performed with immunoSEQ multiplex PCR; in TCRdb, only in-frame clones are kept and a portion is missing. In the table there are 180,000 or so clones, about 86% of which are singletons. CDR3 size: 11 residues. Germline trimming cut 4 bases from V and 8 bases from J; bases unmatched to any gene: 4. CDR1 SQVTM and CDR2 ANQGSEA come from the germline V gene. The clonotype originates from an adult in good health. The V and J genes are TRBV29-1 and TRBJ2-5; 7 bases are shared with TRBD2. The specimen comprised peripheral blood, sampled on day 0 of AZD1222 vaccination. CDR3 residues: CSVGGRGTQYF. The CDR3 DNA sequence: TGCAGCGTTGGGGGGAGGGGTACCCAGTACTTC.